The 2 T cell receptor beta chains listed next were all sequenced from one sample in a study of T cell responses to AZD1222 COVID-19 vaccine (dated by TCRdb to about 2021). In light of the paper, this sample's time point label describes: baseline before first vaccination. The method was the immunoSEQ multiplex PCR assay. Here the immuneACCESS table is served through TCRdb, limited to in-frame sequences with V and J called. Missing clones are a known gap in these copies; in checked studies unresolved V genes cover under half, and the rest lacks a known reason. Counted in this sample were over 65,000 clones; about 86% of them appeared once. The leading ten clones occupy around 6.7% of the sample. The sample was peripheral blood, taken on day 0 of AZD1222 vaccination. The source of these receptors is an adult in good health.

This clone has only one observation. This chain links TRBV18 with TRBJ1-1; perhaps TRBD1 as D (6 bases). Per the germline V gene, CDR1 is KGHSH and CDR2 is LQKENI. The CDR3 loop spans 14 amino acids. The V end was cut by 3 bases, the J end by 4 bases, with 12 bases between. CDR3 protein: CASSPAAGATEAFF. In DNA form, the CDR3 reads TGTGCCAGCTCACCGGCCGCAGGGGCCACTGAAGCTTTCTTT.

This clone has only a few counts. The chain recombines TRBV2 with TRBJ1-5; D uncertain. There are 15 residues in the CDR3. Germline assignment: CDR1 SNHLY and CDR2 FYNNEI. The ends were cut back, 6 bases at V and 3 bases at J, with 15 bases in the middle. The chain's CDR3 is CASRGIRGNNQPQHF. The CDR3 nucleotides are TGTGCCAGCAGGGGGATTCGGGGTAACAATCAGCCCCAGCATTTT.